The 12 T cell receptor beta chains presented below share a single source sample, sequenced in a study of T cell repertoires in aging, cancer and after chemotherapy. A mixed TRB-A/B primer pool amplified rearranged TRB by multiplex touch-down PCR. TCRdb recomputed calls from the multiplex PCR reads with MiXCR, one row per CDR3 protein. This sample has about 15,000 distinct CDR3 sequences; 50% occur once, and the top ten carry roughly a tenth. Amplification of TCR beta used genomic DNA extracted from peripheral blood. The sample taken for sequencing was blood. The origin of the receptors is a human donor in good health.

The CDR3 DNA sequence: TGTGCCAGCAGTTATGGGAGGGAAGCTTTCTTT. It translates to CASSYGREAFF. This chain uses TRBV6-5 with TRBJ1-1; unclear D gene. This CDR3 has 11 residues. Trimming removed 3 bases from V and 8 bases from J, with 7 bases in between. Germline V gene sequence: CDR1 MNHEY, CDR2 SVGAGI.

This clonotype came up a few times. The chain combines TRBV27 with TRBJ2-7; TRBD1 might be the D (6 bases). Germline-derived CDR1 and CDR2 are MNHEY and SMNVEV (reference sequence). This CDR3 region has 15 residues. Deletions cut 3 bases from V and 6 bases from J, with 18 bases between. The CDR3 here is CASSFLGAQRGEQYF. The CDR3 nucleotides are TGTGCCAGCAGTTTTTTGGGGGCGCAGCGTGGCGAGCAGTACTTC.

The chain carries TRBV6-2 or TRBV6-3 and TRBJ2-7; the match to TRBD2 covers 15 bases. The CDR3 contains 16 residues. From germline, CDR1 is MNHEY and CDR2 SVGEGT. The J segment lost 6 bases and the V segment lost 6 bases, leaving 9 bases of the junction unmatched. CDR3 nucleotide sequence: TGTGCCAGCAGCCCCGGACTAGCGGGAGGGCCTCTCGAGCAGTACTTC. Its protein is CASSPGLAGGPLEQYF.

This sequence joins TRBV12-3 or TRBV12-4 and TRBJ2-1; unclear D gene. The V end was cut by 3 bases, the J end by 6 bases, with 9 bases between. The CDR3 is made up of 13 amino acids. This CDR3 reads CASSFRPSNEQFF. CDR3 nucleotides: TGTGCCAGCAGTTTCCGTCCGAGCAATGAGCAGTTCTTC.

The count of this clonotype is one. The chain is built from TRBV27 and TRBJ2-7; 7 bases align to TRBD2. The CDR3 sequence is 17 residues long. Germline values: CDR1 MNHEY, CDR2 SMNVEV (reference sequence). Trimming at V came to 0 bases and at J to 0 bases, leaving 8 bases not matched to a gene. The CDR3 loop reads CASSLSSSGTSSYEQYF. For the CDR3, the DNA is TGTGCCAGCAGTTTATCTTCTAGCGGCACAAGCTCCTACGAGCAGTACTTC.

V is TRBV29-1 and J is TRBJ2-7, with 9 positions matching TRBD1. CDR1 and CDR2 (germline): SQVTM, ANQGSEA. V was pared by 7 bases and J by 3 bases, with 10 bases of the junction left unmatched. CDR3 length: 14 amino acids. The CDR3 DNA sequence: TGCAGCGCCTTATCCGGGACAGGGAGCTACGAGCAGTACTTC. Protein sequence: CSALSGTGSYEQYF.

Judged by abundance, this clonotype is medium-sized (0.01 to 0.1%). The CDR3 coding sequence is TGCAGCGTTGGTGTCAGCCCCAATGAGCAGTTCTTC. This translates into CSVGVSPNEQFF. The J gene is TRBJ2-1, the V gene TRBV29-1; D ambiguous. V gave up 4 bases and J gave up 6 bases, with 10 bases separating them. The CDR3 is 12 residues long. Germline V CDR1 and CDR2: SQVTM, ANQGSEA.

In its sample, this clonotype was seen a few times. The gene calls are TRBV30 and TRBJ2-2; D gene ambiguous. CDR3 length: 13 residues. V was trimmed by 0 bases and J by 6 bases, leaving 8 bases between them. CDR1 and CDR2 from the germline V gene are GTSNPN and SVGIG (reference sequence). The CDR3 region is CAWSVVEAGELFF. CDR3 nucleotide sequence: TGTGCCTGGAGTGTAGTCGAGGCCGGGGAGCTGTTTTTT.

CDR3 DNA: TGTGCCAGCAGCTTGGGGGTGGGGATGGGTCTCTACGAGCAGTACTTC. Translating gives CASSLGVGMGLYEQYF. The rearrangement joins TRBV5-6 to TRBJ2-7; no reliable D call. The V and J ends lost 0 bases and 3 bases respectively, with 16 bases between them. Per germline, CDR1 SGHDT and CDR2 YYEEEE. The CDR3 spans 16 residues.

This clonotype turned up a few times. The V and J genes are TRBV5-1 and TRBJ2-3, with 9 bases fitting TRBD2. The CDR3 is made up of 15 amino acids. CDR1 is SGHRS, CDR2 YFSETQ, per germline. V was pared by 1 base and J by 6 bases, with 6 bases of the junction left unmatched. CDR3 protein: CASSLRGSGSDTQYF. CDR3 nucleotide sequence: TGCGCCAGCAGCTTGAGGGGTAGCGGGAGCGATACGCAGTATTTT.

There are a few counts of this clonotype. The J gene is TRBJ1-4, the V gene TRBV19; a possible D gene is TRBD1 (6 bases). Trimming removed 4 bases from V and 8 bases from J, with 14 bases in between. CDR3 length equals 14 residues. The V gene's germline CDR1 is LNHDA and CDR2 SQIVND (reference sequence). The CDR3 region has the DNA TGTGCCAGTAGTAGATTCACAGGGATGGAAAAACTGTTTTTT. This encodes CASSRFTGMEKLFF.

This chain links TRBV12-3 or TRBV12-4 with TRBJ2-3, with 10 bases fitting TRBD2. This CDR3 has 16 residues. The ends lost 4 bases at V and 0 bases at J; junction bases unmatched: 4. The CDR3 sequence is CASSSGLAVSTDTQYF. CDR3 nucleotide sequence: TGTGCCAGCAGTTCCGGACTAGCGGTTAGCACAGATACGCAGTATTTT.